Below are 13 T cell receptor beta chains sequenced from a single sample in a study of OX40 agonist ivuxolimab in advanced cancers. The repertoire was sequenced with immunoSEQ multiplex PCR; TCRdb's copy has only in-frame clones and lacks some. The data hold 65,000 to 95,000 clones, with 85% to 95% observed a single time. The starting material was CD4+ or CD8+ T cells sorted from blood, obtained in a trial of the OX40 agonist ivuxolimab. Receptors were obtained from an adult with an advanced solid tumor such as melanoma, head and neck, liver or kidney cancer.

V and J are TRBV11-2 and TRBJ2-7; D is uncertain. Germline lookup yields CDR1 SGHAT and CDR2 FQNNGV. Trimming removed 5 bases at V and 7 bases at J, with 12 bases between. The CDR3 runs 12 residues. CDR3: CASSLYTVEQYF. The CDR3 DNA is TGTGCCAGCAGCCTATACACCGTTGAGCAGTACTTC.

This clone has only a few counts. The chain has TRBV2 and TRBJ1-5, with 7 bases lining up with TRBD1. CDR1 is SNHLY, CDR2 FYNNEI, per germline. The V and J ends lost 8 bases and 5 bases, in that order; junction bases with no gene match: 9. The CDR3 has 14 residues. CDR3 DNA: TGTGCCAGCTGGAGGACAGGAGATTATCAGCCCCAGCATTTT. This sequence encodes CASWRTGDYQPQHF.

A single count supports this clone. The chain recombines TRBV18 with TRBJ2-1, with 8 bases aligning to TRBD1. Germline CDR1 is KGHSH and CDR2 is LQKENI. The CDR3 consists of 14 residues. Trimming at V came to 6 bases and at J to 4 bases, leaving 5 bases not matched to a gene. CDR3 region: CASSGQGEYNEQFF. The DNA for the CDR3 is TGTGCCAGCTCCGGACAGGGCGAATACAATGAGCAGTTCTTC.

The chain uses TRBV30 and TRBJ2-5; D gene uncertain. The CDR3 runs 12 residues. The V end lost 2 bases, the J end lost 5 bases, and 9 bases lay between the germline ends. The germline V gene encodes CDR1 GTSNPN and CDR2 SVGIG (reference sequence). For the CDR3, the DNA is TGTGCCTGGAGTAGGAGTTGGGAGACCCAGTACTTC. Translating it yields CAWSRSWETQYF.

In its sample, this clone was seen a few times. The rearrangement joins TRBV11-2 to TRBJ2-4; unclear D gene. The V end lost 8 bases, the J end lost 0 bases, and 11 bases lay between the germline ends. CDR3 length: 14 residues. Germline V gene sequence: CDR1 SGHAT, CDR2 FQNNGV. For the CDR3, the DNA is TGTGCCAGCCAGAGTAGTTCAGCCAAAAACATTCAGTACTTC. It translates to CASQSSSAKNIQYF.

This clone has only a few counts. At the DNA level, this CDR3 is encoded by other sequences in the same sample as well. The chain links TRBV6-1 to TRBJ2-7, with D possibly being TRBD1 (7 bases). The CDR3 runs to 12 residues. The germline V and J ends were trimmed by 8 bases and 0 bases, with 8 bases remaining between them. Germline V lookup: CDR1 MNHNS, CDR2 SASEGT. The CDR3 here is CASQGGSYEQYF. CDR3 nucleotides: TGTGCCAGCCAGGGGGGCTCCTACGAGCAGTACTTC.

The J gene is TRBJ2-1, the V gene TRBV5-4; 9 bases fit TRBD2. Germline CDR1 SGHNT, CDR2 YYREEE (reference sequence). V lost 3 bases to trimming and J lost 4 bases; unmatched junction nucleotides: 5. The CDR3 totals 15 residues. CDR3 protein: CASSSFAGGYNEQFF. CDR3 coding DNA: TGTGCCAGCAGCTCCTTTGCGGGAGGGTACAATGAGCAGTTCTTC.

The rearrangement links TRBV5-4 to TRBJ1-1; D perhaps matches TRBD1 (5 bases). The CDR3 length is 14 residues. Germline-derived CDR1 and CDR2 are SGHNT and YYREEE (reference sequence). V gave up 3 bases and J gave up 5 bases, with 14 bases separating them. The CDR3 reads CASSSPEGRTEAFF. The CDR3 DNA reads TGTGCCAGCAGCTCCCCGGAGGGACGGACTGAAGCTTTCTTT.

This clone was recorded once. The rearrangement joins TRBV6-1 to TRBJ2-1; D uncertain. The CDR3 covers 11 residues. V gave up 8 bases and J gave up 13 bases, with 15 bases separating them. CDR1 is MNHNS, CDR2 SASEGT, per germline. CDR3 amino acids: CASAIGQPQFF. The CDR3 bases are TGTGCCAGCGCCATTGGCCAACCACAGTTCTTC.

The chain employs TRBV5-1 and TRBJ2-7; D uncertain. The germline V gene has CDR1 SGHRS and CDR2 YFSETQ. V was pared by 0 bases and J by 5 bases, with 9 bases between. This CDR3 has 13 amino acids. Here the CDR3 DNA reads TGCGCCAGCAGCTTGGGGGAAGACAACGAGCAGTACTTC. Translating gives CASSLGEDNEQYF.

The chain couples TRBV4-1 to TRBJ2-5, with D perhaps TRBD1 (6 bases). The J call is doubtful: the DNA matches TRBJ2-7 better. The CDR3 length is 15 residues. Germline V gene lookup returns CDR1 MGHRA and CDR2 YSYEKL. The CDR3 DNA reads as TGCGCCAGCAGCCAAAGGATCAGGGGAAGGGACGAGCAGTACTTC. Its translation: CASSQRIRGRDEQYF.

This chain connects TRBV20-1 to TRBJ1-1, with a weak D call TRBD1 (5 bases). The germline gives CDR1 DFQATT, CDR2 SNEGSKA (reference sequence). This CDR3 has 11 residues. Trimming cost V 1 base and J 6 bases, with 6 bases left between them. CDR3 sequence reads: CSARAGSEAFF. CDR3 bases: TGCAGTGCTAGAGCAGGGTCTGAAGCTTTCTTT.

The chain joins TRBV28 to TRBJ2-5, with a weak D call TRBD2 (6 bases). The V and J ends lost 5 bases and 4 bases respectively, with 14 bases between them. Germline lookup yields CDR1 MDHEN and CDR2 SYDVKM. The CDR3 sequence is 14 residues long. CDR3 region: CASSPGRRRETQYF. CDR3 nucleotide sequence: TGTGCCAGCAGTCCAGGGAGGCGGAGAGAGACCCAGTACTTC.